These T cell receptor beta chains were read from a single sample in a study of shared clonotypes between healthy human individuals. The repertoire was sequenced with immunoSEQ multiplex PCR; TCRdb's copy has only in-frame clones and lacks some. The sample consists of 2 million to 3 million clones, 93% of them appearing once. The sample comprised naive CD4+ T cells from PBMCs. The receptors here all came from a man aged 18 to 29 in good health. Some clones in this sample may be carry-over from other donors' samples. Both conserved end residues are part of each CDR3. D genes are given only for firm matches. Clone sizes are given selectively: once, few, many, or a class where the clone is expanded.

>TRBJ2-5|NA|TRBV9|TRBD2
TGTGCCAGCAGCGAACTCATTATAGCGGGAGGGGGTGAGACCCAGTACTTC
CASSELIIAGGGETQYF
>TRBJ1-1|NA|TRBV11-3|NA
TGTGCCAGCAGCTTAGGCGGGGGTCTTTTGAACACTGAAGCTTTCTTT
CASSLGGGLLNTEAFF
>TRBJ2-5|NA|TRBV10-3|TRBD1
TGTGCCATCAGCCGGGACAGGACTGAGACCCAGTACTTC
CAISRDRTETQYF
>TRBJ1-2|NA|TRBV20-1|NA
TGCAGGGTCGGCAGGGACTATGGCTACACCTTC
CRVGRDYGYTF
>TRBJ2-1|NA|TRBV7-2|NA
TGTGCCAGCAGCTTGTCCAGGGTCCAAGGTTGGTTCTTC
CASSLSRVQGWFF
>TRBJ2-7|once|TRBV7-3|TRBD1
TGTGCCAGCAGCTCGGGACAGGGACGATCCTACGAGCAGTACTTC
CASSSGQGRSYEQYF
>TRBJ1-1|NA|TRBV7-9|NA
TGTGCCAGCAGCCCAGCGGGACCGAACACTGAAGCTTTCTTT
CASSPAGPNTEAFF
>TRBJ2-1|NA|TRBV6-5|NA
TGTGCCAGCAGCACACGTAGCGGAGCAGGGAATGAGCAGTTCTTC
CASSTRSGAGNEQFF
>TRBJ2-7|NA|TRBV28|NA
TGTGCCAGCAGTTTATACGAGCAGTACTTC
CASSLYEQYF
>TRBJ1-4|NA|TRBV5-1|NA
TGCGCCAGCAGCTTGGCTGCAGCAACTAATGAAAAACTGTTTTTT
CASSLAAATNEKLFF
>TRBJ2-7|NA|TRBV28|NA
TGTGCCAGCAGTTCTAGGGTTCCCTACGAGCAGTACTTC
CASSSRVPYEQYF
>TRBJ2-1|NA|TRBV4-3|TRBD1
TGCGCCAGCAGCCAAGTCCCCCCCGGGACAGGGGTGATCGATGAGCAGTTCTTC
CASSQVPPGTGVIDEQFF
>TRBJ2-2|NA|TRBV6-5|TRBD1
TGTGCCAGCAGTACGGCCGGGACAGAGTCCGGGGAGCTGTTTTTT
CASSTAGTESGELFF
>TRBJ2-1|NA|TRBV7-9|TRBD1
TGTGCCAGCAGCTTAGGGACAGGGAACAATGAGCAGTTCTTC
CASSLGTGNNEQFF
>TRBJ1-3|NA|TRBV5-1|NA
TGCGCCAGCAGCTTGGCCGGCTCCTCTGGAAACACCATATATTTT
CASSLAGSSGNTIYF
>TRBJ1-1|NA|TRBV6-1|NA
TGTGCCAGCAGTGAATGGGTTTGGGCTGAAGCTTTCTTT
CASSEWVWAEAFF
>TRBJ1-2|NA|TRBV4-3|TRBD1
TGCGCCAGCAGCCGATCCGGGACAGGGATAGGCTACACCTTC
CASSRSGTGIGYTF
>TRBJ2-3|NA|TRBV4-1|TRBD1
TGCGCCAGCAGCCAATCGACCGGGACAGTATTATACACGCAGTATTTT
CASSQSTGTVLYTQYF
>TRBJ2-5|NA|TRBV6-5|NA
TGTGCCAGCAGTTACTCGTGGGTAGGGACCCAGTACTTC
CASSYSWVGTQYF
>TRBJ1-1|NA|TRBV6-1|NA
TGTGCCAGCACTAACCCCAGGGTGATGAACACTGAAGCTTTCTTT
CASTNPRVMNTEAFF